This T cell receptor (beta chain) was observed in a study of Graves' ophthalmopathy and Graves' hyperthyroidism. The study's findings and limits: Built on 13 signatures, a model told ophthalmopathy apart from stable hyperthyroidism with over 85% sensitivity and roughly 81% specificity.

As regards this clonotype: Antigen unknown.

The CDR3 contains 14 residues. V was pared by 2 bases and J by 5 bases, with 5 bases of the junction left unmatched. Germline V gene data show CDR1 as SGHKS and CDR2 as YYEKEE (reference sequence). The study amplified TCR beta CDR3 regions using RNA transcripts. RT-PCR was first run with HTBI primers, then multiplex PCR in a second round. TCRdb reprocessed the multiplex PCR reads with MiXCR, giving one entry per CDR3 protein. The repertoire has hundreds of thousands of distinct CDR3 sequences, roughly 21% of them found once; the top ten carry around 3.1%. The chain has TRBV5-5 and TRBJ1-1; 8 nucleotides match TRBD1. The receptor comes from a woman between 18 and 29 years old with stable Graves' hyperthyroidism. Specimen: peripheral blood. CDR3 in DNA: TGTGCCAGCAGCTTCCAGGGGGCTTTTACTGAAGCTTTCTTT. Protein sequence: CASSFQGAFTEAFF.